This T cell receptor beta chain was profiled in a study of blood T cell repertoires in COVID-19. Germline loops: CDR1 PRHDT, CDR2 FYEKMQ (reference sequence). There are 11 residues in the CDR3. V lost 5 bases to trimming and J lost 7 bases, with 8 bases between them. Assay: immunoSEQ multiplex PCR; the TCRdb copy retains only in-frame clones and omits some. The sample consists of 200,000 to 250,000 clones, 75% to 90% of them appearing once. The V call is TRBV13, the J call TRBJ1-2; TRBD1 might be the D (5 bases). Material for sequencing was PBMCs or T cells enriched from blood (not recorded which). This receptor was obtained from a woman aged 18-35 years in a cohort exposed to, infected with or recovered from COVID-19 (not recorded which). CDR3: CASSLQGGYTF. CDR3 nucleotide sequence: TGTGCCAGCAGCCTGCAGGGTGGCTACACCTTC.